This T cell receptor (beta chain) was profiled in a study of regulatory T cells in long-lasting Graves disease (dated by TCRdb to about 2021). In the study overall: Antithyroid drugs had been taken for less than 3 months by newly diagnosed Graves' disease patients. Patients with persistent Graves' disease were compared with patients with newly diagnosed Graves' disease using TCR sequencing and RNA sequencing of peripheral blood. The study was conducted in China and was registered as a clinical trial. A total of about 33 samples were covered by TCR sequencing, comprising approximately 13 persistent and roughly 20 newly diagnosed Graves' disease patients. General findings and caveats noted by the study authors: The study examined only peripheral blood because the primary lesion, thyroid tissue, could not be accessed. More public clonotypes were shared among persistent patients (approximately 3,000) than among newly diagnosed patients (over 900). The authors acknowledged the small sample size as a limitation that may reduce accuracy. Sequencing and analysis were restricted to the TCR beta chain. Persistent disease showed preferential use of TRBV28, TRBJ1-2 and TRBJ2-5, whereas newly diagnosed disease favored TRBV20-1 and TRBJ2-1. Compared with newly diagnosed patients, persistent Graves' disease patients had lower TCR Shannon entropy and fewer highly expanded clones, which suggests clonal expansion.

With regard to this clonotype: It has no known antigen specificity. No per-base quality is available; no much larger clone lies one base away.

The library was obtained by multiplex PCR. TCRdb records Illumina HiSeq 4000 as the sequencer. To build TCR beta libraries, CDR3 regions were amplified by Arm-PCR using iRepertoire HTBI primers. Before sequencing, the PCR products went through gel purification. The paper's processing steps were these. A total of around 66 TRBV and approximately 15 TRBJ segments were identified across samples and were used for gene usage analysis of CDR3 amino acid clonotypes. COPE and FqMerger were used to merge the filtered high-quality paired reads into contigs. BLAST was used to align contigs to IMGT TRBV, TRBD and TRBJ reference genes, and CDR3 was defined according to IMGT. Clonotypes above 0.1% frequency were classified as highly expanded clones. Repertoire diversity was measured by Shannon entropy, and V-J evenness by the Gini coefficient. Clonotypes shared by more than one individual were considered public. The public reads were reanalyzed by TCRdb: fastp trimming at Q25, MiXCR alignment, in-frame beta chains only. Each record represents a unique CDR3 protein, reported with the most common genes and DNA among its rows. The V and J calls and clone size are TCRdb's, not the authors'. A total of about 240,000 distinct CDR3 sequences appear in this sample, roughly a fifth of them only once. The ten most abundant clones make up approximately 13% of the sample.

The CDR3 holds 15 amino acids from the cysteine to the phenylalanine. This entry keeps only the CDR3 DNA: 45 bases, framed from base 1. The germline V gene (reference sequence) provides CDR1 LGHDT and CDR2 YNNKEL. V loses 6 bases, J loses 5 bases, and the germline ends lie 19 bases apart. Read against the paper, the sample's time point label means: newly diagnosed GD, antithyroid drugs for less than 3 months. RNA was extracted from PBMCs in TRIzol for both TCR sequencing and RNA sequencing. The diagnosis of Graves' disease was made according to American Thyroid Association guidelines. Patients for the study were recruited at an endocrinology department in Xi'an, China. From each patient, approximately 10 milliliters of peripheral blood was collected into an EDTA anticoagulant tube. Ficoll Paque Plus density gradient separation was used to isolate PBMCs, and no additional T cell sorting was done. An Agilent 2100 Bioanalyzer and agarose gel were used to check RNA quality, while a NanoDrop 2000 measured RNA concentration.

The TCR comes from a female donor with Graves disease. The rearrangement combines TRBV3-1 with TRBJ1-1, and perhaps TRBD1 as D gene, on 5 matching bases. The sample here was peripheral blood mononuclear cells (PBMCs), taken at new diagnosis, from a patient treated with antithyroid drugs. CDR3 protein: CASRQYRQGGTEAFF. The DNA sequence follows: TGTGCCAGCAGACAATACAGGCAAGGAGGGACTGAAGCTTTCTTT.